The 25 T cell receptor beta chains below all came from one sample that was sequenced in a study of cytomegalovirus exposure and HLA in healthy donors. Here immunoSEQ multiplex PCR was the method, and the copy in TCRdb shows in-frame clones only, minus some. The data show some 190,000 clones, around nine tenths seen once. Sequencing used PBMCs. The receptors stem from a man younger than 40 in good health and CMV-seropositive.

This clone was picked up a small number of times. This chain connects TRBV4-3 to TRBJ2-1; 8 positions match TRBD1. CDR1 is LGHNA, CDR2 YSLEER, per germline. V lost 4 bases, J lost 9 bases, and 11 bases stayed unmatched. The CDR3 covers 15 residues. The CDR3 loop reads CASSPSWQGAREQFF. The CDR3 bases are TGCGCCAGCAGCCCTAGCTGGCAGGGGGCCCGTGAGCAGTTCTTC.

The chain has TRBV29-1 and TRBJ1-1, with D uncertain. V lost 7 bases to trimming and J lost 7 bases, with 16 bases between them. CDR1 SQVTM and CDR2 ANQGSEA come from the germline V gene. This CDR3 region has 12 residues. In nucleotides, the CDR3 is TGCAGCGCTGGGGATAAACAGCTTGAAGCTTTCTTT. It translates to CSAGDKQLEAFF.

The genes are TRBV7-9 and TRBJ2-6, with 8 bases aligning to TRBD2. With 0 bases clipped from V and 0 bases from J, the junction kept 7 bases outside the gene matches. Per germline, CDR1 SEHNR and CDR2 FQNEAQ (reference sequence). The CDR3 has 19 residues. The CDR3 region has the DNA TGTGCCAGCAGCTTAGCGCGCCTAGCGGGTGGCTCTGGGGCCAACGTCCTGACTTTC. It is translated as CASSLARLAGGSGANVLTF. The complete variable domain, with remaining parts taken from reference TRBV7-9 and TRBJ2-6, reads DTGVSQNPRHKITKRGQNVTFRCDPISEHNRLYWYRQTLGQGPEFLTYFQNEAQLEKSRLLSDRFSAERPKGSFSTLEIQRTEQGDSAMYLCASSLARLAGGSGANVLTFGAGSRLTVL.

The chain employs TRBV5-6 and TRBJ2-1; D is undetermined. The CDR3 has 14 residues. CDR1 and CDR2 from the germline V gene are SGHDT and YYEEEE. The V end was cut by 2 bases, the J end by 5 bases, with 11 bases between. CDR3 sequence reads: CASSLQLRDNEQFF. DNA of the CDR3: TGTGCCAGCAGCTTACAACTCCGCGACAATGAGCAGTTCTTC.

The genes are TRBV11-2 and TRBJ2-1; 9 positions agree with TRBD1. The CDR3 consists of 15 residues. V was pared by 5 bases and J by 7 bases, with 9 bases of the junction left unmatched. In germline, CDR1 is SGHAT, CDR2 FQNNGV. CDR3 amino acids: CASSRGRQGGNEQFF. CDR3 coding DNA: TGTGCCAGCAGCCGGGGCCGACAGGGGGGTAATGAGCAGTTCTTC. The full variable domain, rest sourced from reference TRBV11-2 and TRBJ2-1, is EAGVAQSPRYKIIEKRQSVAFWCNPISGHATLYWYQQILGQGPKLLIQFQNNGVVDDSQLPKDRFSAERLKGVDSTLKIQPAKLEDSAVYLCASSRGRQGGNEQFFGPGTRLTVL.

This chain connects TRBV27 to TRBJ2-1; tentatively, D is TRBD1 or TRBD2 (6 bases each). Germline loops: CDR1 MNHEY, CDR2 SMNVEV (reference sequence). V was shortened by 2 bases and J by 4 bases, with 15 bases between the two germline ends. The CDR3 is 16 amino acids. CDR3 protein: CASSLGGQGWYNEQFF. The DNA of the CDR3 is TGTGCCAGCAGTTTAGGGGGGCAGGGTTGGTACAATGAGCAGTTCTTC.

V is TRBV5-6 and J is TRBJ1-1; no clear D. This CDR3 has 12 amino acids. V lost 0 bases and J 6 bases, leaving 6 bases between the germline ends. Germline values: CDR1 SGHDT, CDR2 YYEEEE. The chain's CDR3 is CASSLGPSEAFF. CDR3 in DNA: TGTGCCAGCAGCTTGGGACCCTCTGAAGCTTTCTTT. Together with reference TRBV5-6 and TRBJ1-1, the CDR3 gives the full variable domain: DAGVTQSPTHLIKTRGQQVTLRCSPKSGHDTVSWYQQALGQGPQFIFQYYEEEERQRGNFPDRFSGHQFPNYSSELNVNALLLGDSALYLCASSLGPSEAFFGQGTRLTVV.

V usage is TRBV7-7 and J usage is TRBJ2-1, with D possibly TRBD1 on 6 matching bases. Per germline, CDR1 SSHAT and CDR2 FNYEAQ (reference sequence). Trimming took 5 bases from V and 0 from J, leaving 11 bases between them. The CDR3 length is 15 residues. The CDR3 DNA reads TGTGCCAGCAGCAATGGACAGAGCTCCTACAATGAGCAGTTCTTC. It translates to CASSNGQSSYNEQFF.

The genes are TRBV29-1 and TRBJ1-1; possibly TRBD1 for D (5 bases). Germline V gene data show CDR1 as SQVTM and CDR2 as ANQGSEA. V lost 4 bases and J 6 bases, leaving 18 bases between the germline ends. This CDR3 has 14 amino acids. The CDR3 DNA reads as TGCAGCGTTGGGGACCAGCGATGGGGCGCTGAAGCTTTCTTT. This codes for CSVGDQRWGAEAFF.

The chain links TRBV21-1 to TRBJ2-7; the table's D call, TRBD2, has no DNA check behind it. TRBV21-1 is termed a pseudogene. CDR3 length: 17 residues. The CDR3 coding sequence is TGTGCCAGCAGCAAGACTAGCGGGAGGTCCCTTACCTACGAGCAGTACTTC. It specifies CASSKTSGRSLTYEQYF.

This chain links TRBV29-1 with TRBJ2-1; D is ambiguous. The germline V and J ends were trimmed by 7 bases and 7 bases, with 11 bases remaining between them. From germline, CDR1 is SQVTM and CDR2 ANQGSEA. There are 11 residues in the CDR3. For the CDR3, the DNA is TGCAGCGCCGATGCCGGGAATGAGCAGTTCTTC. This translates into CSADAGNEQFF.

CDR3 nucleotides: TGCGCCAGCAGCCTAGACAGCTCCTACGAGCAGTACTTC. It encodes CASSLDSSYEQYF. V and J are TRBV4-1 and TRBJ2-7, with D maybe TRBD1 (5 bases). Trimming left V 4 bases short and J 0 bases short, with 7 bases between. Germline V lookup: CDR1 MGHRA, CDR2 YSYEKL. The CDR3 runs 13 residues.

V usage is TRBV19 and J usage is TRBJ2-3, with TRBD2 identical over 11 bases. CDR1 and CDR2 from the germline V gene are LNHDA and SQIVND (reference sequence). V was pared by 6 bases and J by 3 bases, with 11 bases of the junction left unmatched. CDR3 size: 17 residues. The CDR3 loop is CASRKMTSGVTTDTQYF. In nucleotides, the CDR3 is TGTGCCAGTAGGAAAATGACTAGCGGGGTTACGACAGATACGCAGTATTTT.

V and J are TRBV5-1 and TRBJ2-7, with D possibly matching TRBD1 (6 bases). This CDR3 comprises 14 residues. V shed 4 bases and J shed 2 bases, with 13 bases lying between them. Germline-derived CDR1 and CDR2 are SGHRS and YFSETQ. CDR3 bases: TGCGCCAGCAGCCCCCGACAGGTAGCCTACGAGCAGTACTTC. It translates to CASSPRQVAYEQYF. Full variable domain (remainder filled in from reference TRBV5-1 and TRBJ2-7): KAGVTQTPRYLIKTRGQQVTLSCSPISGHRSVSWYQQTPGQGLQFLFEYFSETQRNKGNFPGRFSGRQFSNSRSEMNVSTLELGDSALYLCASSPRQVAYEQYFGPGTRLTVT.

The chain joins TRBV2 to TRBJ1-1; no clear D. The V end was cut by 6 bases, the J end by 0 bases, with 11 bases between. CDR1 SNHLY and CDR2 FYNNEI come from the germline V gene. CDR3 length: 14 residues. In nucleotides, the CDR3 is TGTGCCAGCAGAGCACAAGCTATGAACACTGAAGCTTTCTTT. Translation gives CASRAQAMNTEAFF. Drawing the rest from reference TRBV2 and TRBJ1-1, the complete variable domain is EPEVTQTPSHQVTQMGQEVILRCVPISNHLYFYWYRQILGQKVEFLVSFYNNEISEKSEIFDDQFSVERPDGSNFTLKIRSTKLEDSAMYFCASRAQAMNTEAFFGQGTRLTVV.

The CDR3 nucleotides read TGTGCCAGCAGCGCACAACCCTGGGGCGTCTCTGGAAACACCATATATTTT. It is translated as CASSAQPWGVSGNTIYF. The chain links TRBV9 to TRBJ1-3; D perhaps matches TRBD1 (5 bases). CDR3 length equals 17 residues. Trimming took 3 bases from V and 0 from J, leaving 16 bases between them. In germline, CDR1 is SGDLS, CDR2 YYNGEE.

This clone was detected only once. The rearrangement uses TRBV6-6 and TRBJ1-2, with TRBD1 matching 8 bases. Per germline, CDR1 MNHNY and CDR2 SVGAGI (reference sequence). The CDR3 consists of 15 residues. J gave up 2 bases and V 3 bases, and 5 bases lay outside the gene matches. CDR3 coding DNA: TGTGCCAGCAGTTATTCCGACAGGGGAAACTATGGCTACACCTTC. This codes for CASSYSDRGNYGYTF.

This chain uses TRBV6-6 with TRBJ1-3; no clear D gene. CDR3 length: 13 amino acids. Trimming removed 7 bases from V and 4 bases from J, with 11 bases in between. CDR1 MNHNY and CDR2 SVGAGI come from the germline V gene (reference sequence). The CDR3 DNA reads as TGTGCCAGCATTCGGGGTAGCGGAAACACCATATATTTT. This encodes CASIRGSGNTIYF.

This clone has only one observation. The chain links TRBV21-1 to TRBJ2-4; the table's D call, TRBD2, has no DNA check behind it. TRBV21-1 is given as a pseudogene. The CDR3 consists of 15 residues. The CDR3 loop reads CASKALSGAKNIQYF. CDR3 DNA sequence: TGTGCCAGCAAAGCCCTCAGCGGGGCCAAAAACATTCAGTACTTC.

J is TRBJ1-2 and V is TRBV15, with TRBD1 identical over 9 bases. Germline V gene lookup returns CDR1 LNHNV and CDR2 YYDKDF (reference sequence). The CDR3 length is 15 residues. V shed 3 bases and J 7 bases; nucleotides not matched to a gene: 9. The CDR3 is CATSSERTGVGGYTF. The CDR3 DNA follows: TGTGCCACCAGCAGTGAAAGGACAGGGGTGGGTGGCTACACCTTC.

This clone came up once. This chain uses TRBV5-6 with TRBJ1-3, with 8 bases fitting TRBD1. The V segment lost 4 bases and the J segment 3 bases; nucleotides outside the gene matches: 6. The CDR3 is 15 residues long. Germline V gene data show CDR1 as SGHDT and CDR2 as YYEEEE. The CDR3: CASSGRTGIGNTIYF. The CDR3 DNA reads TGTGCCAGCAGCGGAAGGACAGGGATTGGAAACACCATATATTTT.

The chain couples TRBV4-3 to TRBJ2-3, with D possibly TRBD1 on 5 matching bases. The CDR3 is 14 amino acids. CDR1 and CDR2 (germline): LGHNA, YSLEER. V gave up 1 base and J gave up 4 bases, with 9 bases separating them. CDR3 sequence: CASSQVTASDTQYF. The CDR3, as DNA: TGCGCCAGCAGCCAAGTGACAGCGTCAGATACGCAGTATTTT.

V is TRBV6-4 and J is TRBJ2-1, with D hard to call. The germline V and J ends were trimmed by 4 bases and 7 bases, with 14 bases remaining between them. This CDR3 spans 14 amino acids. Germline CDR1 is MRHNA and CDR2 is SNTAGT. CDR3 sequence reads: CASSVRYTSNEQFF. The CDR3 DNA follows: TGTGCCAGCAGTGTCAGATATACATCGAATGAGCAGTTCTTC.

CDR3 sequence reads: CASTGAVTYEQYF. Written as DNA, the CDR3 is TGTGCCAGCACGGGGGCGGTTACCTACGAGCAGTACTTC. This chain connects TRBV2 to TRBJ2-7; D possibly uses TRBD1 or TRBD2 (6 bases each). Trimming cost V 7 bases and J 2 bases, with 12 bases left between them. This CDR3 is built from 13 residues. Germline assignment: CDR1 SNHLY and CDR2 FYNNEI.

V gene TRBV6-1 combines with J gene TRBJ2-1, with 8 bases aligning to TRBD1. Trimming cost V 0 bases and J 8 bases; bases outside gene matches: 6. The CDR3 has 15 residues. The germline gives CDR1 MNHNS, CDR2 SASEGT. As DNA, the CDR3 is TGTGCCAGCAGTGAAGCCCAGACAGGGGTCCATGAGCAGTTCTTC. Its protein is CASSEAQTGVHEQFF.